These 2 T cell receptor beta chains originate from one sample sequenced in a study of T cells in tuberculosis. TCRdb's copy holds only in-frame clones and misses some; the assay was immunoSEQ multiplex PCR. Among 30,000 to 35,000 clones listed, about nine tenths were seen once. The source material was PBMCs. Every receptor here comes from a donor between 5 and 29 years old with latent tuberculosis or without tuberculosis infection. Some clones in this sample may be carry-over from other donors' samples.

The V and J genes are TRBV6-5 and TRBJ2-1; TRBD1 matches at 9 bases. Germline CDR1 MNHEY, CDR2 SVGAGI. The CDR3 runs to 15 residues. V lost 4 bases, J lost 2 bases, and 3 bases stayed unmatched. The CDR3 DNA sequence: TGTGCCAGCAGTTCGGGACAGGGAGCCTACAATGAGCAGTTCTTC. It yields the protein CASSSGQGAYNEQFF.

The chain employs TRBV4-1 and TRBJ2-1, with a weak D call TRBD1 (6 bases). V was trimmed by 4 bases and J by 8 bases, leaving 30 bases between them. Germline V gene sequence: CDR1 MGHRA, CDR2 YSYEKL. The CDR3 sequence is 19 residues long. CDR3 DNA: TGCGCCAGCAGCCCAAAACAGGGCCTAAGCGGACCGACTTGGGATGAGCAGTTCTTC. It translates to CASSPKQGLSGPTWDEQFF.